Given below is one TCR beta chain in context. This record comes from a study of monozygotic twins with inflammatory bowel disease. Germline V CDR1 and CDR2: SEHNR, FQNEAQ (reference sequence). The CDR3 has 16 amino acids. TCRdb reprocessed the 5' RACE reads, with one entry per CDR3 protein and no DNA. The repertoire table contains 200,000 to 250,000 distinct CDR3 sequences. The origin of this receptor is a human donor with ulcerative colitis or Crohn's disease, or a healthy co-twin of an affected twin (not recorded which). The sequenced material came from blood. The chain carries TRBV7-9 and TRBJ2-4; the TCRdb D gene call, TRBD1, has no DNA to confirm it. The CDR3 region is CASSFWGQLGKNIQYF.